Each of the 30 T cell receptor beta chains below was sequenced from the same sample in a study of shared clonotypes between healthy human individuals. Assay used: immunoSEQ multiplex PCR; TCRdb lists only in-frame clones, some missing. Of 1.4 million to 1.5 million clones in the sample, roughly 96% were seen once. Material for sequencing was naive CD4+ T cells sorted from blood. The subset was: CD45RA+ positively selected. The receptors stem from a man under 40 in good health.

This clone has just one count. The rearrangement links TRBV28 to TRBJ2-7, with D perhaps matching TRBD1 (6 bases). The germline V and J ends were trimmed by 4 bases and 7 bases, with 11 bases remaining between them. The germline V gene has CDR1 MDHEN and CDR2 SYDVKM. CDR3 length: 12 amino acids. CDR3 DNA sequence: TGTGCCAGCAGTTCGACAACAGGGGAGCAGTACTTC. It is translated as CASSSTTGEQYF.

J is TRBJ2-2 and V is TRBV28, with D possibly TRBD1 on 6 matching bases. V dropped 7 bases and J dropped 2 bases, with 14 bases sitting between them. The V gene's germline CDR1 is MDHEN and CDR2 SYDVKM. CDR3 length equals 15 residues. The CDR3 DNA reads TGTGCCAGCATCAAATCAGGGGTCAACACCGGGGAGCTGTTTTTT. Amino acids: CASIKSGVNTGELFF.

On this clone itself: This sample also contains other DNA sequences that code for the same CDR3. The chain employs TRBV9 and TRBJ2-3; no reliable D call. The ends were cut back, 0 bases at V and 5 bases at J, with 7 bases in the middle. CDR3 length: 13 residues. From germline, CDR1 is SGDLS and CDR2 YYNGEE. The chain's CDR3 is CASSVEREDTQYF. Written as DNA, the CDR3 is TGTGCCAGCAGCGTAGAAAGGGAAGATACGCAGTATTTT. The whole variable domain, remainder taken from reference TRBV9 and TRBJ2-3, is DSGVTQTPKHLITATGQRVTLRCSPRSGDLSVYWYQQSLDQGLQFLIQYYNGEERAKGNILERFSAQQFPDLHSELNLSSLELGDSALYFCASSVEREDTQYFGPGTRLTVL.

Notes on this clone: This specimen includes other DNA sequences encoding the same CDR3. V usage is TRBV9 and J usage is TRBJ2-3, with D hard to call. In germline, CDR1 is SGDLS, CDR2 YYNGEE. With 4 bases removed from V and 1 base from J, the gap between germline ends came to 10 bases. The CDR3 extends over 14 amino acids. The CDR3 protein is CASSPRAGTDTQYF. CDR3 DNA: TGTGCCAGCAGCCCCCGAGCCGGCACAGATACGCAGTATTTT.

V usage is TRBV11-2 and J usage is TRBJ2-7; D call uncertain. Germline values: CDR1 SGHAT, CDR2 FQNNGV. Trimming took off 2 bases at V and 1 base at J, with 9 bases between the two ends. This CDR3 spans 14 amino acids. The CDR3 nucleotides are TGTGCCAGCAGCTTATTTGACGGATCCTACGAGCAGTACTTC. This sequence encodes CASSLFDGSYEQYF.

This rearrangement joins TRBV15 to TRBJ2-7; the match to TRBD2 covers 11 bases. The V and J ends lost 0 bases and 6 bases, in that order; junction bases with no gene match: 13. From germline, CDR1 is LNHNV and CDR2 YYDKDF (reference sequence). CDR3 length: 18 residues. In nucleotides, the CDR3 is TGTGCCACCAGCAGAGACCGGGGTGCGGGACTAGCGGTGCCCGAGCAGTACTTC. As protein: CATSRDRGAGLAVPEQYF. Full variable domain (remainder filled in from reference TRBV15 and TRBJ2-7): DAMVIQNPRYQVTQFGKPVTLSCSQTLNHNVMYWYQQKSSQAPKLLFHYYDKDFNNEADTPDNFQSRRPNTSFCFLDIRSPGLGDTAMYLCATSRDRGAGLAVPEQYFGPGTRLTVT.

V gene TRBV9 combines with J gene TRBJ2-2, with D perhaps matching TRBD1 (5 bases). Trimming removed 3 bases from V and 0 bases from J, with 18 bases in between. Per the germline V gene, CDR1 is SGDLS and CDR2 is YYNGEE. This CDR3 is built from 18 residues. Here the CDR3 DNA reads TGTGCCAGCAGCGCAAGTCCCTGGTGGGGCGCGAACACCGGGGAGCTGTTTTTT. Translation gives CASSASPWWGANTGELFF.

V usage is TRBV5-4 and J usage is TRBJ2-5; D ambiguous. The CDR3 contains 14 residues. Germline-derived CDR1 and CDR2 are SGHNT and YYREEE (reference sequence). Trimming left V 1 base short and J 2 bases short, with 9 bases between. CDR3 residues: CASSLTWSQETQYF. CDR3 in DNA: TGTGCCAGCAGCTTGACGTGGAGTCAAGAGACCCAGTACTTC.

This clone was seen only once. The chain recombines TRBV5-6 with TRBJ1-4; D not resolved. The V end lost 4 bases, the J end lost 3 bases, and 16 bases lay between the germline ends. The V gene's germline CDR1 is SGHDT and CDR2 YYEEEE. The CDR3 totals 16 residues. DNA of the CDR3: TGTGCCAGCAGCCGACAAACCGGGATACCTAATGAAAAACTGTTTTTT. It encodes CASSRQTGIPNEKLFF.

This chain links TRBV6-4 with TRBJ2-3; either TRBD1 or TRBD2 may supply D (5 bases each). V was clipped by 5 bases and J by 3 bases, with 12 bases between them. This CDR3 spans 14 amino acids. Looked up from germline, CDR1 is MRHNA and CDR2 is SNTAGT. The CDR3 reads CASSPGTRTDTQYF. CDR3 DNA: TGTGCCAGCAGTCCCGGGACCAGGACAGATACGCAGTATTTT.

The chain links TRBV30 to TRBJ1-1; D gene ambiguous. This CDR3 has 13 residues. Germline-derived CDR1 and CDR2 are GTSNPN and SVGIG (reference sequence). V was trimmed by 3 bases and J by 5 bases, leaving 13 bases between them. The CDR3 nucleotides are TGTGCCTGGAGCCCAGTCTGGGAGACTGAAGCTTTCTTT. Its translation: CAWSPVWETEAFF.

The J gene is TRBJ2-1, the V gene TRBV7-6; 13 nucleotides align to TRBD2. V lost 5 bases, J lost 8 bases, and 6 bases stayed unmatched. The CDR3 covers 15 residues. Germline-derived CDR1 and CDR2 are SGHVS and FNYEAQ. The CDR3 here is CASSLLAGGPDEQFF. The CDR3 nucleotides read TGTGCCAGCAGCCTACTAGCGGGAGGGCCCGATGAGCAGTTCTTC.

The rearrangement links TRBV15 to TRBJ2-3; D is possibly TRBD2 (5 bases). V lost 0 bases and J lost 1, with 17 bases in between. The CDR3 covers 18 residues. Germline V CDR1 and CDR2: LNHNV, YYDKDF (reference sequence). CDR3 region: CATSRDLQSSGRTDTQYF. The CDR3 DNA reads as TGTGCCACCAGCAGAGATCTTCAGTCCAGCGGTCGCACAGATACGCAGTATTTT. Supplemented by reference TRBV15 and TRBJ2-3, the full variable domain reads DAMVIQNPRYQVTQFGKPVTLSCSQTLNHNVMYWYQQKSSQAPKLLFHYYDKDFNNEADTPDNFQSRRPNTSFCFLDIRSPGLGDTAMYLCATSRDLQSSGRTDTQYFGPGTRLTVL.

This chain connects TRBV18 to TRBJ2-2; the match to TRBD2 covers 13 bases. There are 18 residues in the CDR3. Germline trimming cut 2 bases from V and 0 bases from J; bases unmatched to any gene: 3. The germline gives CDR1 KGHSH, CDR2 LQKENI. The CDR3 coding sequence is TGTGCCAGCTCACCAAGGACTAGCGGGAGCACGAACACCGGGGAGCTGTTTTTT. It specifies CASSPRTSGSTNTGELFF.

The table lists this clone with a count of one. The V and J genes are TRBV5-1 and TRBJ1-2; TRBD1 matches at 9 bases. The CDR3 loop spans 16 amino acids. Germline V gives CDR1 SGHRS, CDR2 YFSETQ. Trimming removed 2 bases from V and 2 bases from J; junction bases left unmatched: 7. The CDR3 DNA reads TGCGCCAGCAGCTTCGGTGCAACAGGGGGCAACTATGGCTACACCTTC. Amino acid sequence: CASSFGATGGNYGYTF.

This clone was counted a few times. Other DNA sequences from this sample encode an identical CDR3 as well. The chain recombines TRBV5-1 with TRBJ1-2; 7 positions match TRBD1. The CDR3 runs to 13 residues. Trimming took 2 bases from V and 3 from J; bases not matched to a gene: 1. Germline values: CDR1 SGHRS, CDR2 YFSETQ. In DNA, the CDR3 is TGCGCCAGCAGCTTTGACAGGGACTATGGCTACACCTTC. This sequence encodes CASSFDRDYGYTF.

The DNA for the CDR3 is TGTGCCACATCGAGGGGGTTAAATGAGCAGTTCTTC. It is translated as CATSRGLNEQFF. The V call is TRBV7-9, the J call TRBJ2-1; D possibly corresponds to TRBD1 (6 bases). V dropped 10 bases and J dropped 7 bases, with 14 bases sitting between them. Germline CDR1 and CDR2: SEHNR and FQNEAQ (reference sequence). This CDR3 has 12 residues.

This chain links TRBV5-3 with TRBJ1-3; D gene ambiguous. TRBV5-3 is sorted into the ORF group, with uncertain function. V lost 5 bases and J lost 4, with 16 bases in between. CDR3 length equals 15 residues. The CDR3: CARRFSKLGGNTIYF. Here the CDR3 DNA reads TGTGCCAGAAGGTTTTCGAAACTTGGGGGAAACACCATATATTTT.

V is TRBV18 and J is TRBJ1-5; D uncertain. The CDR3 runs 15 residues. Germline V gene lookup returns CDR1 KGHSH and CDR2 LQKENI. V lost 6 bases and J 0 bases, leaving 12 bases between the germline ends. CDR3 in DNA: TGTGCCAGCTCCGGAGGGATAAATAGCAATCAGCCCCAGCATTTT. Its protein is CASSGGINSNQPQHF.

The chain joins TRBV10-3 to TRBJ1-5; TRBD1 matches at 9 bases. The CDR3 runs to 12 residues. V lost 10 bases, J lost 9 bases, and 7 bases stayed unmatched. CDR1 and CDR2 from the germline V gene are ENHRY and SYGVKD. CDR3 DNA sequence: TGTGCCAGTCGACAGGGGGGGCGGCCCCAGCATTTT. It translates to CASRQGGRPQHF.

This chain links TRBV15 with TRBJ1-2; D not resolved. There are 13 residues in the CDR3. V was trimmed by 2 bases and J by 8 bases, leaving 12 bases between them. The V gene's germline CDR1 is LNHNV and CDR2 YYDKDF (reference sequence). The DNA of the CDR3 is TGTGCCACCAGCAGACCGGAACTGGGGGGCTACACCTTC. Protein sequence: CATSRPELGGYTF. Based on the CDR3 plus reference TRBV15 and TRBJ1-2, the full variable domain is DAMVIQNPRYQVTQFGKPVTLSCSQTLNHNVMYWYQQKSSQAPKLLFHYYDKDFNNEADTPDNFQSRRPNTSFCFLDIRSPGLGDTAMYLCATSRPELGGYTFGSGTRLTVV.

This chain joins TRBV6-1 and TRBJ1-5; the D gene is possibly TRBD1 (6 bases). Germline V gene data show CDR1 as MNHNS and CDR2 as SASEGT. V was shortened by 6 bases and J by 5 bases, with 14 bases between the two germline ends. This CDR3 has 14 amino acids. CDR3 sequence reads: CASSALSGDQPQHF. The DNA of the CDR3 is TGTGCCAGCAGCGCTCTTTCAGGGGATCAGCCCCAGCATTTT.

This sequence joins TRBV19 and TRBJ1-5, with D unresolved. Germline CDR1 and CDR2: LNHDA and SQIVND (reference sequence). Trimming pared 6 bases from V and 7 bases from J, leaving 13 bases between. The CDR3 loop spans 13 amino acids. In DNA, the CDR3 is TGTGCCAGTAGCCCTTCGTCTGGACAGCCCCAGCATTTT. Translation: CASSPSSGQPQHF.

The V and J genes are TRBV5-1 and TRBJ2-1; D call uncertain. Germline V gene lookup returns CDR1 SGHRS and CDR2 YFSETQ. CDR3 length: 14 amino acids. V dropped 2 bases and J dropped 2 bases, with 8 bases sitting between them. The CDR3 here is CASSLDTAYNEQFF. The CDR3 DNA follows: TGCGCCAGCAGCTTAGACACAGCCTACAATGAGCAGTTCTTC.

The rearrangement uses TRBV11-2 and TRBJ2-3; D is unclear. The V end was cut by 5 bases, the J end by 2 bases, with 5 bases between. The CDR3 contains 12 residues. Germline V gene lookup returns CDR1 SGHAT and CDR2 FQNNGV. The CDR3 bases are TGTGCCAGCAGCGCTAACACAGATACGCAGTATTTT. It is translated as CASSANTDTQYF.

The rearrangement links TRBV28 to TRBJ1-4; TRBD1 is a possible D gene (5 bases). This CDR3 has 17 residues. Germline CDR1 is MDHEN and CDR2 is SYDVKM. Trimming cost V 2 bases and J 4 bases, with 17 bases left between them. The CDR3 here is CASSLIRGRRDNEKLFF. The CDR3 DNA sequence: TGTGCCAGCAGTTTAATAAGGGGACGGAGAGATAATGAAAAACTGTTTTTT.

The CDR3 is CASSMTDQETQYF. DNA for the CDR3: TGTGCCAGCAGCATGACAGACCAAGAGACCCAGTACTTC. The chain employs TRBV7-2 and TRBJ2-5; D may be TRBD1 (5 bases). Germline CDR1 and CDR2: SGHTA and FQGNSA. The CDR3 is made up of 13 amino acids. V lost 5 bases, J lost 0 bases, and 7 bases lay in between.

The chain uses TRBV5-1 and TRBJ1-1; TRBD1 is a possible D gene (6 bases). CDR1 is SGHRS, CDR2 YFSETQ, per germline. The CDR3 totals 13 residues. V was trimmed by 5 bases and J by 2 bases, leaving 10 bases between them. CDR3 loop: CASRMGANTEAFF. The CDR3 nucleotides are TGCGCCAGCAGAATGGGGGCTAACACTGAAGCTTTCTTT.

The count of this clone is one. This chain uses TRBV23-1 with TRBJ2-1; D is possibly TRBD1 or TRBD2 (5 bases each). TRBV23-1 has ORF status, its function being uncertain. CDR3 length: 16 residues. Trimming took 5 bases from V and 0 from J, leaving 14 bases between them. CDR3 loop: CASSWGSPSSYNEQFF. The CDR3, as DNA: TGCGCCAGCAGTTGGGGGTCTCCGAGCTCCTACAATGAGCAGTTCTTC.

The rearrangement uses TRBV19 and TRBJ2-5, with TRBD2 identical over 7 bases. The ends lost 6 bases at V and 5 bases at J; junction bases unmatched: 6. Germline V gives CDR1 LNHDA, CDR2 SQIVND (reference sequence). This CDR3 is 13 amino acids long. CDR3 amino acids: CASRRLAEETQYF. CDR3 DNA: TGTGCCAGTAGGAGACTAGCCGAGGAGACCCAGTACTTC.